The 4 T cell receptor beta chains reported below all come from one sample, sequenced in a study of blood T cell repertoires in COVID-19. Assay: immunoSEQ multiplex PCR; the TCRdb copy retains only in-frame clones and omits some. The sample yields some 400,000 clones, around 87% seen once. The sequenced sample consisted of peripheral blood. The receptors come from a woman aged 30 to 39 with COVID-19, enrolled during active disease.

CDR3 nucleotides: TGCGCCAGCAGACTCGACATTTCCTCCGGGCCCCAGCATTTT. This sequence encodes CASRLDISSGPQHF. The chain links TRBV5-1 to TRBJ1-5; no clear D gene. This CDR3 spans 14 amino acids. V lost 5 bases and J lost 9, with 18 bases in between. Per the germline V gene, CDR1 is SGHRS and CDR2 is YFSETQ.

This clone was seen a single time. The chain joins TRBV27 to TRBJ2-5, with 8 bases aligning to TRBD1. This CDR3 spans 14 amino acids. Germline V lookup: CDR1 MNHEY, CDR2 SMNVEV (reference sequence). Trimming cost V 4 bases and J 3 bases; bases outside gene matches: 4. This CDR3 is CASSYNRGKETQYF. The CDR3 nucleotides read TGTGCCAGCAGTTACAACAGGGGGAAAGAGACCCAGTACTTC.

V usage is TRBV3-1 (or the pseudogene TRBV3-2) and J usage is TRBJ2-5, with 11 bases that match TRBD2. The germline CDR1 and CDR2 sequences are LGHDT and YNNKEL (reference sequence). J gave up 5 bases and V 1 base, and 6 bases lay outside the gene matches. The CDR3 totals 16 residues. The CDR3: CASSQATSGRGETQYF. CDR3 coding DNA: TGTGCCAGCAGCCAAGCAACTAGCGGGAGAGGGGAGACCCAGTACTTC.

CDR3 nucleotides: TGTGCCAGCAGTTCGGGGTCCTCCTGGGTCCTCTACGAGCAGTACTTC. This sequence encodes CASSSGSSWVLYEQYF. V is TRBV27 and J is TRBJ2-7; TRBD2 might be the D (5 bases). Germline loops: CDR1 MNHEY, CDR2 SMNVEV (reference sequence). Trimming shortened V by 4 bases and J by 3 bases, and 19 bases separated the two germline ends. There are 16 residues in the CDR3.